This T cell receptor (beta chain) comes out of a study of shared clonotypes between healthy human individuals (dated by TCRdb to 2018 to 2021). The study in broad terms: The cohort included a few men and two women between 18 and 49 years of age. To increase sequencing depth and limit assay-specific biases, different laboratories used diverse techniques to prepare libraries and sequence TCR repertoires. Each donor's leukapheresis produced roughly between roughly 0.9 and 9 billion PBMCs. For each donor, CD4 naive and CD4 memory were each run on three plates, CD8 naive on two plates, and CD8 memory on one plate. To estimate repertoire size and how much clonotype sharing occurs between individuals, the study deeply sequenced the blood TCR repertoires of five healthy adults. The full study reports these points: Even with the large sequencing depth, rarefaction of the sorted-subset datasets indicated that sequencing was incomplete. Approximately 5% of naive CD4, 3.5% of naive CD8, about 2.4% of memory CD4, and 0.4% of memory CD8 clonotypes were shared across four donors. Pairwise subsampling led to the expectation that sequencing depth would affect the degree of clonotype sharing among donors. Estimated clonotype richness was generally larger for naive than for memory subsets. Only blood was sampled, and tissue TCR repertoires likely differ from those in blood. Higher generation probabilities were observed for clonotypes shared by all four sorted-subset donors than for non-shared clonotypes. The genetic and exposure-history diversity represented was limited by the small number of donors.

To note about this clone: No cognate antigen has been identified for it. Per-base quality was not reported, and no clone a single base away is much larger than it. Other DNA sequences of this sample code for an identical CDR3.

Using the deep immunoSEQ assay, TCR CDR3 regions were amplified from genomic DNA by multiplex PCR. Genomic DNA extracted from each cell subset was distributed evenly over all wells of several immunoSEQ 96-well plates, and each plate served as one replicate. For sorted subsets, 150 to 200 ng genomic DNA, equal to about 30,000 T cell genomes, was loaded into each replicate PCR. Purified libraries were measured with a Qubit 3.0 fluorometer, size-checked on a Bioanalyzer 2100, and measured again with the KAPA Library Quantification kit. A separate single-read 150-cycle Illumina NextSeq 550 flow cell was used to sequence each immunoSEQ 96-well plate. Concerning the study's data processing: Because the immunoSEQ output included only junctional sequences and no quality scores, the filtering could not be the same as the filtering used for full-length reads. Sequences were annotated with PyIR, a Python wrapper for IgBLAST v1.9, and V/J genes and CDR3 were assigned using IMGT germline references. Any read was removed if the V/J assignment was weak (E-value above 1e-6), the CDR3 was missing, or the read contained stop codons, out-of-frame junctions, or ambiguous translated residues. V3J clonotypes were defined by identical inferred V gene, J gene, and CDR3 amino acid sequence. Percentage overlap between repertoires was calculated by dividing the number of shared unique clonotypes by the size of the smaller repertoire. Repertoire richness was assessed with RTK rarefaction, the Chao1 estimator, and Recon v2.1 estimates of unobserved clonotypes. OLGA was used to compute generation probabilities for all TCRbeta clonotypes that the gDNA method yielded from a handful of donors. TCRdb stores this immuneACCESS table with in-frame sequences only. Part of the clones is absent; in the studies checked, under half of the shortfall reflects unresolved V genes, and no reason is known for the rest. From that table come the V and J calls and clone size; the DNA was used to work out D and trimming. Within this sample are about 340,000 clones, with less than 75% of them counted one time only. Over 9.5% of the sample rests with the top ten.

The donors were healthy, HIV-negative adults with no recently reported acute infections or vaccinations. Every donor was a Caucasian adult living in Nashville, Tennessee, USA. Magnetic negative selection was used to enrich CD4+ T cells, after which naive cells were positively selected on CD45RA and the negative fraction became the memory subset. After blood collection by leukapheresis, PBMCs were isolated using Ficoll-Histopaque density gradient centrifugation and then cryopreserved in the vapor phase of liquid nitrogen. Analytical flow cytometry was used to check the purity and quantity of every magnetically sorted T cell population. Genomic DNA was isolated from each sorted fraction and quantified by UV absorbance on a Nanodrop 2000c. The V and J ends are trimmed by 3 bases and 2 bases, leaving 8 bases between them. The cysteine opens and the phenylalanine closes a CDR3 of 14 amino acids. Just the 42-base CDR3 DNA is kept, in frame starting at base 1. The germline V gene provides CDR1 SGHTA and CDR2 FQGNSA.

The sample comprised memory CD4+ T cells sorted from blood. The sample's cell subset or site label, in plain terms: CD45RA-negative fraction. This receptor was obtained from a man aged 25-40 years in good health. Recombination connected TRBV7-2 to TRBJ2-1, with a tentative D gene TRBD2 over 6 matching bases. The CDR3 reads CASSFLAAYNEQFF. The bases are TGTGCCAGCAGCTTCTTAGCGGCCTACAATGAGCAGTTCTTC.